The 8 T cell receptor beta chains given below trace back to one sample, sequenced in a study of human T cells and chemical hapten exposure. Sample time point: pre-sensitization, week 0. Treatment: therapeutic diphenylcyclopropenone sensitization with weekly scalp DPC. TCRdb ran MiXCR on the RACE reads and lists one entry per CDR3 protein. This sample carries more than 300,000 distinct CDR3 sequences, approximately 5% of them seen once, and the ten largest clones take 2.5% to 3%. Sample: whole blood, taken in connection with sensitization to the hapten diphenylcyclopropenone (DPC). The source is a woman aged 45-65 years with alopecia areata. Some clones in this sample may be carry-over from other donors' samples.

The chain combines TRBV28 with TRBJ1-6; D remains ambiguous. This CDR3 spans 14 amino acids. V lost 6 bases to trimming and J lost 10 bases, with 16 bases between them. Germline V lookup: CDR1 MDHEN, CDR2 SYDVKM. The CDR3 bases are TGTGCCAGCAGAGAAGAGGCTCGTCGGTCACCCCTCCACTTT. Translation gives CASREEARRSPLHF.

This clonotype was seen ten or more times. The gene calls are TRBV28 and TRBJ2-7, with TRBD2 matching over 7 bases. Trimming cost V 3 bases and J 2 bases; bases outside gene matches: 4. The V gene's germline CDR1 is MDHEN and CDR2 SYDVKM. CDR3 length: 14 residues. The CDR3, as DNA: TGTGCCAGCAGTTTGCGACTAGCTCCCTACGAGCAGTACTTC. It translates to CASSLRLAPYEQYF. Combining the CDR3 with reference TRBV28 and TRBJ2-7 gives the whole variable domain DVKVTQSSRYLVKRTGEKVFLECVQDMDHENMFWYRQDPGLGLRLIYFSYDVKMKEKGDIPEGYSVSREKKERFSLILESASTNQTSMYLCASSLRLAPYEQYFGPGTRLTVT.

This clonotype was recorded many times. The J gene is TRBJ2-3, the V gene TRBV3-1; tentative D call: TRBD1 (6 bases). Germline values: CDR1 LGHDT, CDR2 YNNKEL (reference sequence). V was trimmed by 0 bases and J by 2 bases, leaving 12 bases between them. This CDR3 region has 16 residues. In nucleotides, the CDR3 is TGTGCCAGCAGCCAAGATTGGGGGCCATACACAGATACGCAGTATTTT. It codes for CASSQDWGPYTDTQYF.

In its sample, this clonotype was seen many times. V and J are TRBV6-2 or TRBV6-3 and TRBJ2-7, with TRBD2 matching 11 bases. The CDR3 extends over 15 amino acids. Germline V gene sequence: CDR1 MNHEY, CDR2 SVGEGT. Germline trimming cut 7 bases from V and 3 bases from J; bases unmatched to any gene: 8. Written as DNA, the CDR3 is TGTGCCAGCACTGATACTAGCGGGGGATACTACGAGCAGTACTTC. Its protein product is CASTDTSGGYYEQYF.

The chain links TRBV12-3 or TRBV12-4 to TRBJ2-2; D might be TRBD2 (6 bases). V gave up 3 bases and J gave up 5 bases, with 7 bases separating them. This CDR3 has 13 residues. The CDR3 loop is CASSFGGTGELFF. As DNA, the CDR3 is TGTGCCAGCAGTTTTGGAGGGACCGGGGAGCTGTTTTTT.

In its sample, this clonotype was seen many times. This sequence joins TRBV7-3 and TRBJ1-2; D is ambiguous. Trimming took 5 bases from V and 12 from J, leaving 7 bases between them. The CDR3 runs 9 residues. Germline V gene lookup returns CDR1 SGHTA and CDR2 FQGTGA. The CDR3 loop is CASSPLDTF. The DNA of the CDR3 is TGTGCCAGCAGCCCTCTCGACACCTTC.

This CDR3 reads CASSFPRWKGYTF. The CDR3, as DNA: TGTGCCAGCAGTTTTCCCAGGTGGAAAGGCTACACCTTC. The V and J genes are TRBV12-3 or TRBV12-4 and TRBJ1-2; no firm D call. Trimming shortened V by 3 bases and J by 8 bases, and 13 bases separated the two germline ends. CDR3 size: 13 residues.

The CDR3 sequence: CSASRTSGSSEQYF. The CDR3 DNA sequence: TGCAGTGCTAGTCGGACTAGCGGGAGTTCCGAGCAGTACTTC. The chain carries TRBV20-1 and TRBJ2-7; 13 nucleotides match TRBD2. Per the germline V gene, CDR1 is DFQATT and CDR2 is SNEGSKA (reference sequence). V trimming: 3 bases; J trimming: 6 bases; junction bases outside the gene matches: 5. CDR3 size: 14 residues.